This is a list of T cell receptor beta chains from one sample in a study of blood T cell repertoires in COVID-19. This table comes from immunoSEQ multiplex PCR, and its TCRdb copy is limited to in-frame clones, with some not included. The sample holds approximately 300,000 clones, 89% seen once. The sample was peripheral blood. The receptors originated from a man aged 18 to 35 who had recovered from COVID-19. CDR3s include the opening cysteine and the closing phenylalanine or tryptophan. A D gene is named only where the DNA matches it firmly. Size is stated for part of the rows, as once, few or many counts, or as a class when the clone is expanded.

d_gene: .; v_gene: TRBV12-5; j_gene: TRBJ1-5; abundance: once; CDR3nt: TGTGCTAGTGGTTTGCTACAGGGCTCTCATCAGCCCCAGCATTTT; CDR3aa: CASGLLQGSHQPQHF
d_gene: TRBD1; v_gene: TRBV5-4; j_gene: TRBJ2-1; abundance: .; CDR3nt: TGTGCCAGCAGCCTCCGGACAGGGAGCTCCTACAATGAGCAGTTCTTC; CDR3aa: CASSLRTGSSYNEQFF
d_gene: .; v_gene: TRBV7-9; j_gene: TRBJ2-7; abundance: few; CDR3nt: TGTGCCAGCAGCTTACCAGGGGCAGTATACGAGCAGTACTTC; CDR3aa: CASSLPGAVYEQYF
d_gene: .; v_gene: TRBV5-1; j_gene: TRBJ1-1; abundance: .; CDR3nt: TGCGCCAGCAGCTTGGCGACAGAAATGAACACTGAAGCTTTCTTT; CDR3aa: CASSLATEMNTEAFF
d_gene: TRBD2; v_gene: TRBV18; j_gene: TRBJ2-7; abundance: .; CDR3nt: TGTGCCAGCTCACCGCCGGGACTAGCGTTCTCCTACGAGCAGTACTTC; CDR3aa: CASSPPGLAFSYEQYF
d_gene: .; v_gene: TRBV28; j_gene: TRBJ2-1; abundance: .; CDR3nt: TGTGCCAGCAGTTTACCAGCCCAGGGGGGCAATGAGCAGTTCTTC; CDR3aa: CASSLPAQGGNEQFF
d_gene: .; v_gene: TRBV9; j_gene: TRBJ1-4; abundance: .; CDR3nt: TGTGCCAGCAGCGTCGGACAGACTGAAAAACTGTTTTTT; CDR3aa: CASSVGQTEKLFF
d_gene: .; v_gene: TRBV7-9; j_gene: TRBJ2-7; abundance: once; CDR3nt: TGTGCCAGCAGCTCCTACAGGGGGGGCTACGAGCAGTACTTC; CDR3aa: CASSSYRGGYEQYF
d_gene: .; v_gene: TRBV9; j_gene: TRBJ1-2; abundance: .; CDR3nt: TGTGCCAGCAGCCCGCGGGACGGAGGCTACACCTTC; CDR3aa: CASSPRDGGYTF
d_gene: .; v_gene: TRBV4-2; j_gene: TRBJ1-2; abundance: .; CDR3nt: TGTGCCAGCAGCCAAGGAAGTACATTTCTGGACTATGGCTACACCTTC; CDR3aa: CASSQGSTFLDYGYTF
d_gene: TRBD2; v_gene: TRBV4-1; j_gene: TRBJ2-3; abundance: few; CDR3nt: TGCGCCAGCAGCCAAGAAAAGGCGGGGGGGCTCACAGATACGCAGTATTTT; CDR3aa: CASSQEKAGGLTDTQYF
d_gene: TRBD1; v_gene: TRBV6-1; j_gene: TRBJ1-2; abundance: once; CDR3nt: TGTGCCAGCAGTGAAGGACAGGGTGTAGGGGGCTACACCTTC; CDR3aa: CASSEGQGVGGYTF
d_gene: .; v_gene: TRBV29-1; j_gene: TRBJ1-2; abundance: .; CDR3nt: TGCAGCGTTGAAGATAGGGAGGCTGGTGGGGGCACCTTC; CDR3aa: CSVEDREAGGGTF
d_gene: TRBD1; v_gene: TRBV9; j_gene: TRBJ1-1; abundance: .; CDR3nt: TGTGCCAGCAGCCCTAGACAGGGCACTGAAGCTTTCTTT; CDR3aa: CASSPRQGTEAFF
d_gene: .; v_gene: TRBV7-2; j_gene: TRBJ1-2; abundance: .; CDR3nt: TGTGCCAGCAGCCCCTGGGCAGGGACTTGGAACTATGGCTACACCTTC; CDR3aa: CASSPWAGTWNYGYTF
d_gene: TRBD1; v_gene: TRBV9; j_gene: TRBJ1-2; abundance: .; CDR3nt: TGTGCCAGCAGCATAGAAGTGGACAGGGCTCCCCTCGGCTACACCTTC; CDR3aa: CASSIEVDRAPLGYTF
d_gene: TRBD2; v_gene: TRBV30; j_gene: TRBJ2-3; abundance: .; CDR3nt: TGTGCCTGGAGACCTAGCGGACCCACAGATACGCAGTATTTT; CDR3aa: CAWRPSGPTDTQYF
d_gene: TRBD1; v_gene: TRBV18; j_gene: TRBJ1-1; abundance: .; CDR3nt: TGTGCCAGCCACCGGACAGGGATGAACACTGAAGCTTTCTTT; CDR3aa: CASHRTGMNTEAFF
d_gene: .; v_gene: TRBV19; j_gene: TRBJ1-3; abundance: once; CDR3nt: TGTGCCTCCAGTATAGGGACAAAGAGCTCTGGAAACACCATATATTTT; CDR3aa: CASSIGTKSSGNTIYF
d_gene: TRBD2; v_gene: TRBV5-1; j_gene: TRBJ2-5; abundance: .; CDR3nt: TGCGCCAGCAGCTTGGGGAGTGGGATAGCGGGAGGTTCCCAAGAGACCCAGTACTTC; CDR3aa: CASSLGSGIAGGSQETQYF
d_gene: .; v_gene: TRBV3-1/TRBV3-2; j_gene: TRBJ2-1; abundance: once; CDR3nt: TGTGCCAGCAGCCACGCAGACAATGAGCAGTTCTTC; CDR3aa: CASSHADNEQFF
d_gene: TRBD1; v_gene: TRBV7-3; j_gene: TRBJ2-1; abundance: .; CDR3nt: TGTGCCAGCAGCTTACGTGTTTCAGGGGGCAAGGACAATGAGCAGTTCTTC; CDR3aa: CASSLRVSGGKDNEQFF
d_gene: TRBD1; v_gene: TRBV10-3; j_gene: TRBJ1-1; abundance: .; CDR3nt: TGTGCCATCAGTGAGCCCGGGACAGGGAGGACTGAAGCTTTCTTT; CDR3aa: CAISEPGTGRTEAFF
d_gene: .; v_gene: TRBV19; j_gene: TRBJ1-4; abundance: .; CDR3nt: TGTGCCAGTAGTATCGGGGGGATGGCAATTGAAAAACTGTTTTTT; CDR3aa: CASSIGGMAIEKLFF
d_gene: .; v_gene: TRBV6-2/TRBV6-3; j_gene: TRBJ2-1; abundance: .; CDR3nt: TGTGCCAGCAGTGGAAAGACCCGCAAGGGGGGGCGGGGCTCCTACAATGAGCAGTTCTTC; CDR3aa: CASSGKTRKGGRGSYNEQFF
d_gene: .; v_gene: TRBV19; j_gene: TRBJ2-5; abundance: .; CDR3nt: TGTGCCAGTAGTAGCTCAGACCAAGAGACCCAGTACTTC; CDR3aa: CASSSSDQETQYF
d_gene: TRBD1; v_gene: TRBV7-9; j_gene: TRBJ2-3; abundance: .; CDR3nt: TGTGCCAGCAGCTCCCCCAGACAGGGGATAACAGATACGCAGTATTTT; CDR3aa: CASSSPRQGITDTQYF
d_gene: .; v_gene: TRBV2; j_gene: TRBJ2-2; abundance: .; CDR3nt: TGTGCCAGCAGTGTACAGGGAACCGGGGAGCTGTTTTTT; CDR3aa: CASSVQGTGELFF
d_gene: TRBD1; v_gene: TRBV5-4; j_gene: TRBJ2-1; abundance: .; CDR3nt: TGTGCCAGCAGCTTGGGAGACAGGGGGTACAATGAGCAGTTCTTC; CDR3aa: CASSLGDRGYNEQFF
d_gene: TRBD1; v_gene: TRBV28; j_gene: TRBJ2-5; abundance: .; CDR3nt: TGTGCCAGCAGTTATGGTAGGGGGCAGCAAGAGACCCAGTACTTC; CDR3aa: CASSYGRGQQETQYF
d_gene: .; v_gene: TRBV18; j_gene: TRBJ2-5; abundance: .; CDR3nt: TGTGCCAGCTCACCTCCGTCAGTCCAAGAGACCCAGTACTTC; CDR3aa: CASSPPSVQETQYF
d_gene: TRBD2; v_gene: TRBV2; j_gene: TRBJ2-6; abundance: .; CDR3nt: TGTGCCAGCAGTAGCGGGAGCTGGTCTGGGGCCAACGTCCTGACTTTC; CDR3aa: CASSSGSWSGANVLTF
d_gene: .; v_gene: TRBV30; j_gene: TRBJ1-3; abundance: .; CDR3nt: TGTGCCTGGAGTGCAGGGTATGGAAACACCATATATTTT; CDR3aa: CAWSAGYGNTIYF
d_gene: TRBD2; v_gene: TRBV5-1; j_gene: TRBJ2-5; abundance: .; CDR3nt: TGCGCCAGCAGCTTGGAACCAGCGGGGAATATCAAAGAGACCCAGTACTTC; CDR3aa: CASSLEPAGNIKETQYF
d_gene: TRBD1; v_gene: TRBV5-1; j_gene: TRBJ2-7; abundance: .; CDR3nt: TGCGCCAGCAGCCGAGTCATTCCGGGACAGGGTTCCTCCTACGAGCAGTACTTC; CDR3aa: CASSRVIPGQGSSYEQYF
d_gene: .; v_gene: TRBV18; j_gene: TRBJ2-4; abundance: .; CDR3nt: TGTGCCAGCTCAGCAGGGGTATTAGCCAAAAACATTCAGTACTTC; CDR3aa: CASSAGVLAKNIQYF
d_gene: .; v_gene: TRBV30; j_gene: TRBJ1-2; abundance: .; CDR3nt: TGTGCCTGGGCGCCCCCGGGGGAGTATGGCTACACCTTC; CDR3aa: CAWAPPGEYGYTF
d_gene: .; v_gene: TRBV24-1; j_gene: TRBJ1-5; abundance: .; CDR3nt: TGTGCCACCAGTGACCCCCGGACGGAGGGGTTTCAGCCCCAGCATTTT; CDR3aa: CATSDPRTEGFQPQHF
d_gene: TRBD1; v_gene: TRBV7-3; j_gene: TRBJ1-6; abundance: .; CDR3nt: TGTGCCAGCAGCTTAGGGACAGCCCCTTCACCCCTCCACTTT; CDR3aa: CASSLGTAPSPLHF